The rows below give T cell receptor beta chains drawn from one sample of a study of CD8+ T cells in alopecia areata. TCRdb's table, derived via immunoSEQ multiplex PCR, lists solely in-frame clones and lacks some. The table has some 130,000 clones, about 56% seen once. Material: CD8+ T cells sorted from blood, obtained at week 4, from a patient treated with tofacitinib. The receptor set was obtained from a human donor with alopecia areata. The CDR3 runs from the conserved cysteine through the conserved F or W. Each record gives: clone size, J gene, D gene, V gene, CDR3 protein, CDR3 DNA. D genes are given only for firm matches. Clone size, where shown, is once, few, many, or a class for clones that have expanded.

clone_size: -; j_call: TRBJ1-4; d_call: -; v_call: TRBV29-1; cdr3_aa: CSVEDWGGTNEKLFF; cdr3_nt: TGCAGCGTTGAAGATTGGGGGGGAACTAATGAAAAACTGTTTTTT
clone_size: -; j_call: TRBJ1-5; d_call: -; v_call: TRBV6-5; cdr3_aa: CASSMGIDQPQHF; cdr3_nt: TGTGCCAGCAGTATGGGTATCGATCAGCCCCAGCATTTT
clone_size: -; j_call: TRBJ1-4; d_call: TRBD1; v_call: TRBV27; cdr3_aa: CASSFSLGTATNEKLFF; cdr3_nt: TGTGCCAGCAGTTTCTCCTTAGGGACAGCGACTAATGAAAAACTGTTTTTT
clone_size: -; j_call: TRBJ2-7; d_call: TRBD1; v_call: TRBV29-1; cdr3_aa: CSVCPGQGIDHEQYF; cdr3_nt: TGCAGCGTTTGCCCCGGACAGGGGATTGACCACGAGCAGTACTTC
clone_size: -; j_call: TRBJ2-3; d_call: TRBD2; v_call: TRBV30; cdr3_aa: CAWSVLAGGGDTQYF; cdr3_nt: TGTGCCTGGAGTGTACTCGCGGGGGGAGGGGATACGCAGTATTTT
clone_size: many; j_call: TRBJ1-5; d_call: -; v_call: TRBV27; cdr3_aa: CASSLLADQPQHF; cdr3_nt: TGTGCCAGCAGTTTACTTGCAGATCAGCCCCAGCATTTT
clone_size: -; j_call: TRBJ1-5; d_call: -; v_call: TRBV27; cdr3_aa: CASRNGTRQPQHF; cdr3_nt: TGTGCCAGCAGGAACGGGACACGTCAGCCCCAGCATTTT
clone_size: -; j_call: TRBJ1-2; d_call: -; v_call: TRBV30; cdr3_aa: CAWSAGQYGYTF; cdr3_nt: TGTGCCTGGAGTGCCGGACAGTATGGCTACACCTTC
clone_size: few; j_call: TRBJ2-3; d_call: -; v_call: TRBV7-9; cdr3_aa: CASSLPSADTQYF; cdr3_nt: TGTGCCAGCAGCTTACCATCGGCGGATACGCAGTATTTT
clone_size: -; j_call: TRBJ1-2; d_call: -; v_call: TRBV14; cdr3_aa: CASSPSITSGLSYTF; cdr3_nt: TGTGCCAGCAGCCCGAGCATTACTTCAGGGTTAAGCTACACCTTC
clone_size: -; j_call: TRBJ2-6; d_call: -; v_call: TRBV6-6; cdr3_aa: CASSSRFSGANVLTF; cdr3_nt: TGTGCCAGCAGTTCCAGGTTCTCTGGGGCCAACGTCCTGACTTTC
clone_size: once; j_call: TRBJ1-5; d_call: -; v_call: TRBV7-2; cdr3_aa: CASSLAIYSNQPQHF; cdr3_nt: TGTGCCAGCAGCTTAGCCATTTATAGCAATCAGCCCCAGCATTTT
clone_size: -; j_call: TRBJ2-7; d_call: -; v_call: TRBV5-6; cdr3_aa: CASSVRPYEQYF; cdr3_nt: TGTGCCAGCAGCGTCAGGCCCTACGAGCAGTACTTC
clone_size: few; j_call: TRBJ2-7; d_call: -; v_call: TRBV5-4; cdr3_aa: CASSLDSGYEQYF; cdr3_nt: TGTGCCAGCAGCTTGGACAGCGGCTACGAGCAGTACTTC
clone_size: -; j_call: TRBJ2-6; d_call: -; v_call: TRBV19; cdr3_aa: CASTPTSGANVLTF; cdr3_nt: TGTGCCAGTACCCCAACCTCTGGGGCCAACGTCCTGACTTTC
clone_size: -; j_call: TRBJ2-5; d_call: -; v_call: TRBV6-5; cdr3_aa: CASSYFGVRGETQYF; cdr3_nt: TGTGCCAGCAGTTACTTTGGGGTACGAGGGGAGACCCAGTACTTC